One sample yielded the 10 T cell receptor beta chains listed below, sequenced in a study of cytomegalovirus exposure and HLA in healthy donors. PCR amplification relied on 60 Vbeta primers (plus 13 Jbeta primers). TCRdb keeps only in-frame clones here, not all; method: immunoSEQ multiplex PCR. The sample lists under 95,000 clones; around 8% were seen once. Sequenced material: PBMCs. The receptors originated from a man between 50 and 59 years old in good health and CMV-seronegative.

This clone was counted between two and nine times. The chain uses TRBV4-1 and TRBJ1-2; 12 bases fit TRBD1. The CDR3 contains 16 residues. Germline values: CDR1 MGHRA, CDR2 YSYEKL. The V gene end was trimmed by 1 base and the J gene end by 7 bases; junction bases not matched to a gene: 7. CDR3 bases: TGCGCCAGCAGCCAAGTGGGGACAGGGGGCGGGGGTGGCTACACCTTC. It yields the protein CASSQVGTGGGGGYTF.

This chain links TRBV6-1 with TRBJ1-1; D gene uncertain. Germline V CDR1 and CDR2: MNHNS, SASEGT. This CDR3 region has 15 residues. Trimming cost V 1 base and J 0 bases, with 9 bases left between them. This chain's CDR3 is CASSEGIAMNTEAFF. CDR3 nucleotide sequence: TGTGCCAGCAGTGAAGGTATAGCCATGAACACTGAAGCTTTCTTT.

This clone was observed a handful of times. The genes are TRBV6-5 and TRBJ2-7; no clear D gene. The germline gives CDR1 MNHEY, CDR2 SVGAGI. This CDR3 has 16 residues. V was trimmed by 0 bases and J by 1 base, leaving 13 bases between them. DNA for the CDR3: TGTGCCAGCAGTTACTCGACCGGCAGGCCATCCTACGAGCAGTACTTC. Translation: CASSYSTGRPSYEQYF.

This clone occurred a few times. The rearrangement joins TRBV5-1 to TRBJ2-3; D is undetermined. Germline V gene data show CDR1 as SGHRS and CDR2 as YFSETQ. The CDR3 totals 15 residues. V was pared by 0 bases and J by 2 bases, with 10 bases between. The CDR3 loop reads CASSLDGGNTDTQYF. In DNA form, the CDR3 reads TGCGCCAGCAGCTTGGATGGCGGAAACACAGATACGCAGTATTTT.

This clone was seen more than once but under ten times. The chain is built from TRBV5-1 and TRBJ2-7, with 8 bases matching TRBD2. The germline gives CDR1 SGHRS, CDR2 YFSETQ. This CDR3 contains 15 residues. J gave up 2 bases and V 2 bases, and 6 bases lay outside the gene matches. This CDR3 reads CASSFARGGAYEQYF. Here the CDR3 DNA reads TGCGCCAGCAGCTTTGCCCGGGGGGGGGCCTACGAGCAGTACTTC.

The genes are TRBV18 and TRBJ2-1, with D uncertain. Germline V gene data show CDR1 as KGHSH and CDR2 as LQKENI. V was cut by 4 bases and J by 9 bases, with 13 bases left in between. The CDR3 extends over 13 amino acids. CDR3 loop: CASSLSLEPEQFF. The CDR3 region has the DNA TGTGCCAGCTCACTATCCCTTGAGCCTGAGCAGTTCTTC.

This clone came up a few times. The chain couples TRBV10-3 to TRBJ1-2, with D maybe TRBD1 (5 bases). The CDR3 runs to 13 residues. CDR1 is ENHRY and CDR2 is SYGVKD in the germline V gene. Trimming left V 4 bases short and J 4 bases short, with 10 bases between. CDR3: CAISAGTFYGYTF. Written as DNA, the CDR3 is TGTGCCATCAGTGCCGGGACTTTCTATGGCTACACCTTC.

The CDR3 sequence: CASSLTVNTGELFF. The CDR3 nucleotides read TGTGCCAGCAGCTTGACAGTAAACACCGGGGAGCTGTTTTTT. The J gene is TRBJ2-2, the V gene TRBV5-8, with no clear D. CDR3 length: 14 residues. The V and J ends lost 1 base and 2 bases respectively, with 6 bases between them. The germline gives CDR1 SGHTS, CDR2 YDEGEE.

V is TRBV19 and J is TRBJ1-1; the D gene is possibly TRBD1 (6 bases). The CDR3 runs to 16 residues. Trimming removed 3 bases from V and 4 bases from J, with 18 bases in between. Germline V gene lookup returns CDR1 LNHDA and CDR2 SQIVND (reference sequence). The CDR3 loop reads CASSIYPGDTGTEAFF. The CDR3 nucleotides are TGTGCCAGTAGTATTTATCCAGGGGATACGGGCACTGAAGCTTTCTTT.

The J gene is TRBJ2-7, the V gene TRBV11-2, with 7 bases identical to TRBD2. Looked up from germline, CDR1 is SGHAT and CDR2 is FQNNGV. Trimming cost V 5 bases and J 2 bases; bases outside gene matches: 6. This CDR3 comprises 14 residues. As DNA, the CDR3 is TGTGCCAGCAGCCCGTGGGAGGGAACCTACGAGCAGTACTTC. Translation gives CASSPWEGTYEQYF.